This is a list of T cell receptor beta chains from one sample in a study of blood T cell repertoires in COVID-19. Repertoires were generated with immunoSEQ multiplex PCR, while TCRdb's copy carries only in-frame clones and drops some. Of under 150,000 clones in the sample, over 60% were seen once. Specimen: peripheral blood. These receptors all come from a man older than 75 with acute or convalescent COVID-19. Each CDR3 is given with its conserved first and last residue. Fields, in order: CDR3 DNA, CDR3 protein, J gene, clone size, V gene, D gene. The D gene is left open where the match is weak. Size tells how often a clone was seen (once, few, many) or the class of an expanded clone, and some rows leave it out.

CDR3nt: TGTGCCAGCAGTTTACGCTCCCCACACCAGCATTTT; CDR3aa: CASSLRSPHQHF; j_gene: TRBJ1-5; abundance: .; v_gene: TRBV28; d_gene: .
CDR3nt: TGTGCCAGTAGTCCCGGACGGGGAGATACGCAGTATTTT; CDR3aa: CASSPGRGDTQYF; j_gene: TRBJ2-3; abundance: .; v_gene: TRBV19; d_gene: .
CDR3nt: TGTGCCAGTAGTACCGACAGGGGGCCCCGATACAATGAGCAGTTCTTC; CDR3aa: CASSTDRGPRYNEQFF; j_gene: TRBJ2-1; abundance: .; v_gene: TRBV19; d_gene: TRBD1
CDR3nt: TGTGCCAGCAGTGGTGTGAGGGTTAGGTTACACGAGCAGTACTTC; CDR3aa: CASSGVRVRLHEQYF; j_gene: TRBJ2-7; abundance: .; v_gene: TRBV28; d_gene: .
CDR3nt: TGTGCCAGCAGCCCACGACTAGCGGGGGGGCCGGGCACCGGGGAGCTGTTTTTT; CDR3aa: CASSPRLAGGPGTGELFF; j_gene: TRBJ2-2; abundance: few; v_gene: TRBV9; d_gene: TRBD2
CDR3nt: TGTGCCAGCAGCCAGACGGGAAATGAGCAGTTCTTC; CDR3aa: CASSQTGNEQFF; j_gene: TRBJ2-1; abundance: .; v_gene: TRBV11-3; d_gene: .
CDR3nt: TGTGCCAGCAGCTCAGCTAAGGGGGTTCTCTATGGCTACACCTTC; CDR3aa: CASSSAKGVLYGYTF; j_gene: TRBJ1-2; abundance: .; v_gene: TRBV5-4; d_gene: .
CDR3nt: TGTGCCAGCAGTACCGGGGGGCGGGGCGGGGAGCTGTTTTTT; CDR3aa: CASSTGGRGGELFF; j_gene: TRBJ2-2; abundance: once; v_gene: TRBV2; d_gene: .
CDR3nt: TGTGCCAGCAGTGAGGACAGGGGATTCGGGTACGAGCAGTACTTC; CDR3aa: CASSEDRGFGYEQYF; j_gene: TRBJ2-7; abundance: .; v_gene: TRBV2; d_gene: TRBD1
CDR3nt: TGTGCCAGCAGCTTACTCACAGAGAGCTCCTACGAGCAGTACTTC; CDR3aa: CASSLLTESSYEQYF; j_gene: TRBJ2-7; abundance: few; v_gene: TRBV7-2; d_gene: .
CDR3nt: TGTGCCAGCAGCTTGTACAGTGTCTCCTACGAGCAGTACTTC; CDR3aa: CASSLYSVSYEQYF; j_gene: TRBJ2-7; abundance: once; v_gene: TRBV11-2; d_gene: .
CDR3nt: TGTGCCAGCAGCTTTGGATTGGACAGGGGGGGCTACACCTTC; CDR3aa: CASSFGLDRGGYTF; j_gene: TRBJ1-2; abundance: .; v_gene: TRBV5-4; d_gene: TRBD1
CDR3nt: TGTGCCAGCAGCCTAACGGGACAGGAAATAGGGAACACCATATATTTT; CDR3aa: CASSLTGQEIGNTIYF; j_gene: TRBJ1-3; abundance: .; v_gene: TRBV3-1/TRBV3-2; d_gene: TRBD1
CDR3nt: TGTGCCAGCAGCTTAGACAAGACAGGACGCACAGATACGCAGTATTTT; CDR3aa: CASSLDKTGRTDTQYF; j_gene: TRBJ2-3; abundance: .; v_gene: TRBV11-2; d_gene: .
CDR3nt: TGTGCCAGCAGTTACTCGCGTTTTGGTCGGGCTAATGAAAAACTGTTTTTT; CDR3aa: CASSYSRFGRANEKLFF; j_gene: TRBJ1-4; abundance: .; v_gene: TRBV6-2/TRBV6-3; d_gene: .
CDR3nt: TGTGCCAGCAGTATGTCCTATGATCAGCCCCAGCATTTT; CDR3aa: CASSMSYDQPQHF; j_gene: TRBJ1-5; abundance: few; v_gene: TRBV6-4; d_gene: .
CDR3nt: TGTGCCAGCAGTGAAGCGTTCAGGAGCAATCAGCCCCAGCATTTT; CDR3aa: CASSEAFRSNQPQHF; j_gene: TRBJ1-5; abundance: few; v_gene: TRBV6-1; d_gene: .
CDR3nt: TGTGCCAGCAGCTTAGAGTCCGGGACAGGGACCTACGAGCAGTACTTC; CDR3aa: CASSLESGTGTYEQYF; j_gene: TRBJ2-7; abundance: once; v_gene: TRBV7-2; d_gene: TRBD1
CDR3nt: TGTGCCACCAGCAGAGAAACGGGGAACACTGAAGCTTTCTTT; CDR3aa: CATSRETGNTEAFF; j_gene: TRBJ1-1; abundance: .; v_gene: TRBV15; d_gene: .
CDR3nt: TGTGCCAGCAGTCCCCTCGACGGACAGGAAGAAAAACTGTTTTTT; CDR3aa: CASSPLDGQEEKLFF; j_gene: TRBJ1-4; abundance: many; v_gene: TRBV27; d_gene: TRBD1
CDR3nt: TGTGCCAGCAGCCCGACTAGGGCGGTCGTATCCTACAATGAGCAGTTCTTC; CDR3aa: CASSPTRAVVSYNEQFF; j_gene: TRBJ2-1; abundance: .; v_gene: TRBV14; d_gene: .
CDR3nt: TGTGCCAGCAGCCCCAACCCCACCGGGGTCCGAGGGACGCAGTATTTT; CDR3aa: CASSPNPTGVRGTQYF; j_gene: TRBJ2-3; abundance: .; v_gene: TRBV7-2; d_gene: .
CDR3nt: TGTGCCAGCAGTTTTTCAGGGGGTTCACCCCTCCACTTT; CDR3aa: CASSFSGGSPLHF; j_gene: TRBJ1-6; abundance: .; v_gene: TRBV6-5; d_gene: TRBD1
CDR3nt: TGTGCCAGCAGTGACAGGGAGGGGGGAAAACTGTTTTTT; CDR3aa: CASSDREGGKLFF; j_gene: TRBJ1-4; abundance: .; v_gene: TRBV6-4; d_gene: .
CDR3nt: TGTGCCAGCAGCAAAGGGGGCCGAGGCACTGAAGCTTTCTTT; CDR3aa: CASSKGGRGTEAFF; j_gene: TRBJ1-1; abundance: once; v_gene: TRBV7-3; d_gene: TRBD1
CDR3nt: TGTGCCAGCAGCTTGGCAGGGGCGAATGGGGATGAGCAGTTCTTC; CDR3aa: CASSLAGANGDEQFF; j_gene: TRBJ2-1; abundance: .; v_gene: TRBV5-4; d_gene: .
CDR3nt: TGTGCCAGCTCACCATTTCAGGGTCCCTACAATGAGCAGTTCTTC; CDR3aa: CASSPFQGPYNEQFF; j_gene: TRBJ2-1; abundance: .; v_gene: TRBV18; d_gene: .
CDR3nt: TGCGCCAGCAGCTTGGGAGAGAACACTGAAGCTTTCTTT; CDR3aa: CASSLGENTEAFF; j_gene: TRBJ1-1; abundance: few; v_gene: TRBV5-1; d_gene: .
CDR3nt: TGTGCCAGCAGCTTCGGGGGCGAGCAGTACTTC; CDR3aa: CASSFGGEQYF; j_gene: TRBJ2-7; abundance: .; v_gene: TRBV5-6; d_gene: .
CDR3nt: TGTGCCAGCAGTGAGGGACACATGAACACCGGGGAGCTGTTTTTT; CDR3aa: CASSEGHMNTGELFF; j_gene: TRBJ2-2; abundance: .; v_gene: TRBV2; d_gene: .
CDR3nt: TGTGCCAGCCGACGGGGGGGGGACGAGAACACTGAAGCTTTCTTT; CDR3aa: CASRRGGDENTEAFF; j_gene: TRBJ1-1; abundance: .; v_gene: TRBV2; d_gene: .
CDR3nt: TGTGCCGGGGGCTGCTTGCGTTTCTTT; CDR3aa: CAGGCLRFF; j_gene: TRBJ1-1; abundance: .; v_gene: TRBV5-3; d_gene: .
CDR3nt: TGTGCCAGCACCCGGACAGGGGGAAGGACTGAAGCTTTCTTT; CDR3aa: CASTRTGGRTEAFF; j_gene: TRBJ1-1; abundance: once; v_gene: TRBV2; d_gene: TRBD1
CDR3nt: TGTGCCATCAGTGAACGCAGGGGATCCTACGAGCAGTACTTC; CDR3aa: CAISERRGSYEQYF; j_gene: TRBJ2-7; abundance: few; v_gene: TRBV10-3; d_gene: .
CDR3nt: TGTGCCAGCAGCCCGGGTGGGACAGGGCGGTCTTTT; CDR3aa: CASSPGGTGRSF; j_gene: TRBJ1-1; abundance: few; v_gene: TRBV14; d_gene: TRBD1
CDR3nt: TGTGCCAGCAGCTTAATGACGGGGGAGCAGTACTTC; CDR3aa: CASSLMTGEQYF; j_gene: TRBJ2-7; abundance: .; v_gene: TRBV7-6; d_gene: .
CDR3nt: TGTGCCAGCAGCCGTGACAGGGTGGGGGAGCTGTTTTTT; CDR3aa: CASSRDRVGELFF; j_gene: TRBJ2-2; abundance: once; v_gene: TRBV3-1/TRBV3-2; d_gene: TRBD1
CDR3nt: TGTGCCAGCAGTGAAAAGTTAGGGGCCTACGAGCAGTACTTC; CDR3aa: CASSEKLGAYEQYF; j_gene: TRBJ2-7; abundance: .; v_gene: TRBV6-1; d_gene: .
CDR3nt: TGCGCCAGCAGCCTCGGACAGGGGGCCACTGGCTACACCTTC; CDR3aa: CASSLGQGATGYTF; j_gene: TRBJ1-2; abundance: few; v_gene: TRBV5-1; d_gene: TRBD1
CDR3nt: TGTGCCAGCAGCTATCGTTTGAACACTGAAGCTTTCTTT; CDR3aa: CASSYRLNTEAFF; j_gene: TRBJ1-1; abundance: .; v_gene: TRBV11-2; d_gene: .
CDR3nt: TGTGCCAGCAGTTTAATGGGCAGAAATTCACCCCTCCACTTT; CDR3aa: CASSLMGRNSPLHF; j_gene: TRBJ1-6; abundance: .; v_gene: TRBV27; d_gene: .
CDR3nt: TGCGCCAGCAGTCTACCGGACAGCCGGGGCTACGAGCAGTACTTC; CDR3aa: CASSLPDSRGYEQYF; j_gene: TRBJ2-7; abundance: .; v_gene: TRBV5-1; d_gene: .
CDR3nt: TGTGCCACCCTACGACAGACCTACGAGCAGTACTTC; CDR3aa: CATLRQTYEQYF; j_gene: TRBJ2-7; abundance: .; v_gene: TRBV28; d_gene: .
CDR3nt: TGTGCCAGCAGCGGCCGGGACAGGGGGAACTATGGCTACACCTTC; CDR3aa: CASSGRDRGNYGYTF; j_gene: TRBJ1-2; abundance: .; v_gene: TRBV7-9; d_gene: TRBD1
CDR3nt: TGTGCCAGCAGTGAAAGGAGGGGCGCCCTACCACTTCAAAATGGCTACACCTTC; CDR3aa: CASSERRGALPLQNGYTF; j_gene: TRBJ1-2; abundance: .; v_gene: TRBV6-1; d_gene: .